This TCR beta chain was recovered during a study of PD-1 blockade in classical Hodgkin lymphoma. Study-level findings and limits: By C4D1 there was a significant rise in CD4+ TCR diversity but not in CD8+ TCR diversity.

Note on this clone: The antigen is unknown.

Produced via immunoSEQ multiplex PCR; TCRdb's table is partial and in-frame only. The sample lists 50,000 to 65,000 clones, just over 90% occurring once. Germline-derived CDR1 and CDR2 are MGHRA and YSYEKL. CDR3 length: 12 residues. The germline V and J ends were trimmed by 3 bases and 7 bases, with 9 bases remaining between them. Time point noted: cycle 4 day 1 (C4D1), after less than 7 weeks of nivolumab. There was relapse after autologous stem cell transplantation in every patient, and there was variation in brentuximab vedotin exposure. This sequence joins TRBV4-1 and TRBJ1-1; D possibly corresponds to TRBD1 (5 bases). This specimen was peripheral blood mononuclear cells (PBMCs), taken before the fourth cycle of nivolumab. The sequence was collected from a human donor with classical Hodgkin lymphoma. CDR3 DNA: TGCGCCAGCAGCCACACAGGCTATGAAGCTTTCTTT. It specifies CASSHTGYEAFF.